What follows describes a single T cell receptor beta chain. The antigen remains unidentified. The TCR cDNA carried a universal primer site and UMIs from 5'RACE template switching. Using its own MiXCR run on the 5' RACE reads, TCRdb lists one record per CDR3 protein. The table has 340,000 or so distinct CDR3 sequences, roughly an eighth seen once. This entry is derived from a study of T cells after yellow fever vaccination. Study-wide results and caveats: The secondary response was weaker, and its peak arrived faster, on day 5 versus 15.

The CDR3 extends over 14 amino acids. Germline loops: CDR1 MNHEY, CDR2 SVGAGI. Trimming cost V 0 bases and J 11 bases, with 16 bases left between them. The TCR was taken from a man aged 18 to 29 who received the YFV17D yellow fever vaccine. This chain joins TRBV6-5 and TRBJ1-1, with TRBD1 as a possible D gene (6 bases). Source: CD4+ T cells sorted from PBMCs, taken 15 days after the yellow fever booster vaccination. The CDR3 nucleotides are TGTGCCAGCAGTTACTCGAGACCCGGGACAAGGGCTTTCTTT. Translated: CASSYSRPGTRAFF.